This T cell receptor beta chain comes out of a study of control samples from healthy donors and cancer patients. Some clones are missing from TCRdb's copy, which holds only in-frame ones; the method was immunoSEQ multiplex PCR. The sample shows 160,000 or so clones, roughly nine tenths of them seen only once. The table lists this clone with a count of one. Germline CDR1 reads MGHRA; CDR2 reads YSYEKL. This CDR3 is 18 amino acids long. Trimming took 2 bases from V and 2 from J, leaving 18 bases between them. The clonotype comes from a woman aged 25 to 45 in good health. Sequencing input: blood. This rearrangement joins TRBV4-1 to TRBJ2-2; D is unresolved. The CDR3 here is CASSQTKIYDLNTGELFF. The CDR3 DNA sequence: TGCGCCAGCAGCCAAACCAAGATTTATGACCTCAACACCGGGGAGCTGTTTTTT.